This T cell receptor (beta chain) was observed in a study of regulatory T cells in long-lasting Graves disease. Time point: newly diagnosed GD, antithyroid drugs for less than 3 months. TCR sequences were obtained from RNA taken from PBMCs. After removal of 3 bases from V and 4 bases from J, the junction contained 12 bases not matched to a gene. The CDR3 contains 17 residues. Germline CDR1 reads MNHNS; CDR2 reads SASEGT. In this sample, this clonotype turned up a few times. Its cognate antigen is unknown. For TCR beta, libraries came from iRepertoire HTBI primers and Arm-PCR of CDR3 regions. The authors' processing: Identified across the samples were 50 to 70 TRBV segments and around 14 TRBJ segments. TCRdb independently ran MiXCR on the multiplex PCR reads; one entry per CDR3 protein. These V and J calls rely on TCRdb rather than the paper's analysis. The sample has 510,000 or so distinct CDR3 sequences, 9.5% to 15% seen once.

Study-level points and caveats: Preferential use of TRBV28, TRBJ1-2 and TRBJ2-5 was seen in persistent disease.

The data also belong to a second study, concerning T cells in Graves' hyperthyroidism and ophthalmopathy. From that report: Diagnosis of hyperthyroidism was new in patients aged 18 to 65, and its duration was under 2 months.

V usage is TRBV6-1 and J usage is TRBJ2-1; TRBD2 matches 7 bases. The origin of this receptor is a woman aged 25 to 39 with Graves disease. This material consisted of peripheral blood mononuclear cells (PBMCs), taken at new diagnosis, from a patient treated with antithyroid drugs. CDR3 DNA: TGTGCCAGCAGTGATATGAGCGGGGCTGCCCCTTACAATGAGCAGTTCTTC. Its protein is CASSDMSGAAPYNEQFF.